The rows below give T cell receptor beta chains drawn from one sample of a study of blood T cell repertoires in COVID-19. The table came from immunoSEQ multiplex PCR; TCRdb's copy has only in-frame clones and leaves some out. The sample records roughly 400,000 clones, approximately 87% being singletons. The sequencing sample was made of PBMCs or T cells enriched from blood (not recorded which). Receptor source: a woman between 45 and 60 years old who had recovered from COVID-19. Both conserved end residues are trimmed from each CDR3. A D gene is named only where the DNA matches it firmly.

J gene: TRBJ2-3
D gene: TRBD2
V gene: TRBV7-6
CDR3 protein: ASSPLSGGTDTQY

J gene: TRBJ1-3
D gene: TRBD1
V gene: TRBV15
CDR3 protein: ATSPTLPGTATGNTIY

J gene: TRBJ2-3
D gene: TRBD2
V gene: TRBV4-1
CDR3 protein: ASSQSESGGAGSDTQY

J gene: TRBJ2-7
D gene: NA
V gene: TRBV7-2
CDR3 protein: ASSPSGGDEQY

J gene: TRBJ2-5
D gene: TRBD2
V gene: TRBV6-5
CDR3 protein: ASSWTSGGGETQY

J gene: TRBJ2-3
D gene: TRBD2
V gene: TRBV7-2
CDR3 protein: ASSWGGGTDTQY

J gene: TRBJ2-7
D gene: NA
V gene: TRBV5-1
CDR3 protein: ASSLHSYEQY

J gene: TRBJ1-4
D gene: NA
V gene: TRBV15
CDR3 protein: ATSRDWGATNEKLF

J gene: TRBJ1-2
D gene: NA
V gene: TRBV4-1
CDR3 protein: ASSQGSGWQTINYGYT

J gene: TRBJ1-5
D gene: NA
V gene: TRBV12-1
CDR3 protein: ASSPSNGGQGARFPPQH

J gene: TRBJ1-5
D gene: NA
V gene: TRBV12-3/TRBV12-4
CDR3 protein: ASSLGAGPQH

J gene: TRBJ1-5
D gene: TRBD1
V gene: TRBV7-9
CDR3 protein: ASSRTTGGSNQPQH

J gene: TRBJ1-5
D gene: NA
V gene: TRBV24-1
CDR3 protein: ATSLGGASNQPQH

J gene: TRBJ2-5
D gene: NA
V gene: TRBV2
CDR3 protein: ASGARGGQETQY

J gene: TRBJ2-5
D gene: TRBD2
V gene: TRBV2
CDR3 protein: ATKTGTSGQETQY

J gene: TRBJ1-6
D gene: TRBD1
V gene: TRBV3-1/TRBV3-2
CDR3 protein: ASSQDTGGGSPLH

J gene: TRBJ2-5
D gene: TRBD2
V gene: TRBV10-3
CDR3 protein: AISVPRGDGFGTQY

J gene: TRBJ2-7
D gene: TRBD1
V gene: TRBV28
CDR3 protein: ASSFLDRDNEQY

J gene: TRBJ2-3
D gene: NA
V gene: TRBV30
CDR3 protein: AWDQGSPTDTQY

J gene: TRBJ2-7
D gene: TRBD1
V gene: TRBV28
CDR3 protein: ASSLAQGVYEQY

J gene: TRBJ2-7
D gene: TRBD1
V gene: TRBV28
CDR3 protein: ASRTGGSYEQY

J gene: TRBJ1-1
D gene: NA
V gene: TRBV7-9
CDR3 protein: ASSSLEAEAF

J gene: TRBJ1-5
D gene: NA
V gene: TRBV11-1
CDR3 protein: ASSLGRNQPQH

J gene: TRBJ1-2
D gene: TRBD1
V gene: TRBV15
CDR3 protein: ATSRDRGGYGYT

J gene: TRBJ1-2
D gene: NA
V gene: TRBV7-3
CDR3 protein: ASSLSPGEGRRNYGYT

J gene: TRBJ2-5
D gene: TRBD2
V gene: TRBV7-2
CDR3 protein: ASSVSISAGTRGETQY

J gene: TRBJ2-7
D gene: NA
V gene: TRBV6-5
CDR3 protein: ASTPTPEVTYEQY

J gene: TRBJ1-4
D gene: TRBD1
V gene: TRBV7-9
CDR3 protein: ASSSTGQLNEKLF

J gene: TRBJ1-4
D gene: TRBD1
V gene: TRBV7-6
CDR3 protein: ASSAYPQGALANEKLF

J gene: TRBJ1-2
D gene: TRBD1
V gene: TRBV28
CDR3 protein: ASTLEGQGPPRYGYT

J gene: TRBJ2-3
D gene: TRBD2
V gene: TRBV7-8
CDR3 protein: ASSPGGGTDTQY

J gene: TRBJ2-2
D gene: TRBD2
V gene: TRBV5-4
CDR3 protein: ASSPGGASGVNTGELF

J gene: TRBJ2-7
D gene: TRBD2
V gene: TRBV19
CDR3 protein: ASSLGTSYEQY

J gene: TRBJ2-7
D gene: NA
V gene: TRBV12-2
CDR3 protein: ASRNPGTASYEQY

J gene: TRBJ2-7
D gene: NA
V gene: TRBV11-2
CDR3 protein: ASSLGSGSYEQY

J gene: TRBJ2-1
D gene: NA
V gene: TRBV5-1
CDR3 protein: ASSIYLSSYNEQF

J gene: TRBJ1-1
D gene: TRBD1
V gene: TRBV6-2/TRBV6-3
CDR3 protein: ASSYGQATEAF

J gene: TRBJ1-2
D gene: TRBD1
V gene: TRBV2
CDR3 protein: ASLPDRGRSYGYT

J gene: TRBJ1-1
D gene: NA
V gene: TRBV10-3
CDR3 protein: AIGTQANTEAF

J gene: TRBJ2-5
D gene: NA
V gene: TRBV6-5
CDR3 protein: ASPDRWDSQETQY

J gene: TRBJ1-3
D gene: TRBD1
V gene: TRBV18
CDR3 protein: ASSAGGAVGNTIY

J gene: TRBJ2-3
D gene: TRBD2
V gene: TRBV13
CDR3 protein: ASSARPTSGGIDTQY

J gene: TRBJ1-1
D gene: TRBD1
V gene: TRBV5-1
CDR3 protein: ASSGTGGARTEAF

J gene: TRBJ1-2
D gene: NA
V gene: TRBV6-5
CDR3 protein: ASSYNIRGTNYGYT

J gene: TRBJ2-7
D gene: NA
V gene: TRBV5-4
CDR3 protein: ASSLYGLLYEQY

J gene: TRBJ1-5
D gene: TRBD1
V gene: TRBV19
CDR3 protein: ASSTGQVQPQH

J gene: TRBJ1-6
D gene: NA
V gene: TRBV7-2
CDR3 protein: ASSLPSGGARLALH

J gene: TRBJ1-2
D gene: NA
V gene: TRBV7-2
CDR3 protein: ASAGATYGYT

J gene: TRBJ2-5
D gene: TRBD1
V gene: TRBV7-6
CDR3 protein: ASSSETGGVETQY

J gene: TRBJ2-3
D gene: NA
V gene: TRBV12-3/TRBV12-4
CDR3 protein: ASSPTSTDTQY

J gene: TRBJ1-1
D gene: NA
V gene: TRBV27
CDR3 protein: ASRDNPNTEAF